These 13 T cell receptor beta chains originate from one sample sequenced in a study of post-analysis software for immune sequencing data. These receptors' antigens are unknown. Study outcomes and limitations: In patients, TRBV5-6, TRBV5-1 and TRBV20-1 belonged to roughly five TRBV segments found more frequently than in controls.

TCR beta cDNA libraries included unique molecular identifiers. TCRdb re-analysed the PCR reads in MiXCR, keeping a single row per CDR3 protein. This sample carries about 200,000 distinct CDR3 sequences, 25% to 35% of them seen once, and the ten largest clones take approximately 3.6%. The material sequenced was blood. Receptors were obtained from a girl between 2 and 17 years old with multiple sclerosis.

The CDR3 here is CSARGQLPSGGYTF. CDR3 DNA sequence: TGCAGTGCTAGAGGACAGTTACCCTCGGGGGGCTACACCTTC. This chain connects TRBV20-1 to TRBJ1-2, with D perhaps TRBD1 (5 bases). Trimming shortened V by 1 base and J by 8 bases, and 17 bases separated the two germline ends. Germline CDR1 reads DFQATT; CDR2 reads SNEGSKA (reference sequence). This CDR3 spans 14 amino acids.

This clonotype showed up just once. The chain has TRBV7-8 and TRBJ2-1; 8 nucleotides match TRBD2. The J call is doubtful: the DNA matches TRBJ2-7 better. The CDR3 is 15 amino acids. CDR1 is SGHVS, CDR2 FQNEAQ, per germline. CDR3 in DNA: TGTGCCAGCAGCTTATCGGGACTAGTCTACAATGAGCAGTACTTC. Amino acids: CASSLSGLVYNEQYF.

In this sample, this clonotype turned up many times. The rearrangement joins TRBV5-1 to TRBJ2-3; 7 bases map to TRBD1. Germline CDR1 is SGHRS and CDR2 is YFSETQ. The CDR3 runs 17 residues. V lost 0 bases to trimming and J lost 0 bases; unmatched junction nucleotides: 7. The CDR3 coding sequence is TGCGCCAGCAGCTTGGGACAGGGCCAATTTAGCACAGATACGCAGTATTTT. Its translation is CASSLGQGQFSTDTQYF.

This clonotype was counted only a few times. The rearrangement links TRBV2 to TRBJ2-3; D is possibly TRBD2 (6 bases). V lost 8 bases and J 8 bases, leaving 17 bases between the germline ends. Germline V gene sequence: CDR1 SNHLY, CDR2 FYNNEI. CDR3 length: 13 amino acids. In DNA, the CDR3 is TGTGCCAGCGGCGGGACGCCAGACGGTACGCAGTATTTT. Amino acid sequence: CASGGTPDGTQYF.

This clonotype was seen a handful of times. The chain couples TRBV12-3 or TRBV12-4 to TRBJ2-2; D remains unclear. This CDR3 contains 10 residues. Trimming removed 7 bases from V and 6 bases from J, with 3 bases in between. CDR3 nucleotides: TGTGCCAGCAAGGCCGGGGAGCTGTTTTTT. Its translation is CASKAGELFF.

This chain joins TRBV10-3 and TRBJ2-7, with D unclear. The CDR3 is 12 residues long. V lost 8 bases, J lost 2 bases, and 10 bases lay in between. Germline CDR1 ENHRY, CDR2 SYGVKD. DNA for the CDR3: TGTGCCATCGGGCCCGGAACCTACGAGCAGTACTTC. Translation: CAIGPGTYEQYF.

The V and J genes are TRBV7-2 and TRBJ2-2, with a possible D match to TRBD1 (5 bases). The V gene lost 4 bases and the J gene lost 0 bases, with 12 bases spanning the gap. Per germline, CDR1 SGHTA and CDR2 FQGNSA. The CDR3 sequence is 16 residues long. The CDR3 sequence is CASSSGPGPNTGELFF. As DNA, the CDR3 is TGTGCCAGCAGCTCAGGCCCAGGGCCGAACACCGGGGAGCTGTTTTTT. The full variable domain, in which reference TRBV7-2 and TRBJ2-2 provide the parts outside the CDR3, is GAGVSQSPSNKVTEKGKDVELRCDPISGHTALYWYRQSLGQGLEFLIYFQGNSAPDKSGLPSDRFSAERTGGSVSTLTIQRTQQEDSAVYLCASSSGPGPNTGELFFGEGSRLTVL.

Of note for this clonotype: This may stem from a read error, because a much larger clone lies one nucleotide away. The J gene is TRBJ2-3, the V gene TRBV24-1, with 7 bases identical to TRBD1. Germline V gene lookup returns CDR1 KGHDR and CDR2 SFDVKD. Trimming at V came to 6 bases and at J to 0 bases, leaving 11 bases not matched to a gene. CDR3 length equals 17 residues. CDR3 residues: CATSNPRPGQSTDTQYF. As DNA, the CDR3 is TGTGCCACCAGTAACCCTCGGCCGGGACAGAGCACAGATACGCAGTATTTT.

The chain links TRBV12-3 or TRBV12-4 to TRBJ1-1; 9 positions agree with TRBD1. V was clipped by 5 bases and J by 1 base; unmatched bases: 2. CDR3 length: 14 amino acids. CDR3 sequence: CASSRQGGNTEAFF. The CDR3 DNA reads as TGTGCCAGCAGTCGACAGGGGGGGAACACTGAAGCTTTCTTT.

V is TRBV5-1 and J is TRBJ2-2, with 9 bases matching TRBD2. Per the germline V gene, CDR1 is SGHRS and CDR2 is YFSETQ. The CDR3 sequence is 15 residues long. V was clipped by 1 base and J by 6 bases; unmatched bases: 4. CDR3 nucleotide sequence: TGCGCCAGCAGCTTGTCGGTAGCGGGGGCCGGGGAGCTGTTTTTT. Translation gives CASSLSVAGAGELFF.

Concerning this clonotype itself: It may be a read error: a sequence one base away is much more abundant. The V and J genes are TRBV3-1 and TRBJ2-5; 9 bases fit TRBD1. The assigned J gene may be wrong: the sequence end matches TRBJ2-7 better. CDR3 length equals 15 residues. CDR1 is LGHDT, CDR2 YNNKEL, per germline (reference sequence). CDR3 sequence reads: CASSQGGQGFYEQYF. The DNA for the CDR3 is TGTGCCAGCAGCCAGGGAGGACAGGGGTTTTACGAGCAGTACTTC.

This clonotype was counted ten times or more. V and J are TRBV7-2 and TRBJ2-1; no reliable D call. Trimming took 3 bases from V and 12 from J, leaving 9 bases between them. CDR1 and CDR2 from the germline V gene are SGHTA and FQGNSA. There are 11 residues in the CDR3. The CDR3, as DNA: TGTGCCAGCAGCTTTTATTGGGGGCAGTTCTTC. Protein product: CASSFYWGQFF.

Worth noting for this clonotype: This may arise from a read error, as a much more abundant clone is one base away. The V call is TRBV12-3 or TRBV12-4, the J call TRBJ2-7; D is ambiguous. The CDR3 totals 12 residues. DNA for the CDR3: TGTGCCGGCAGATCTCAGTACTACGAGCAGTACTTC. Translating it yields CAGRSQYYEQYF.